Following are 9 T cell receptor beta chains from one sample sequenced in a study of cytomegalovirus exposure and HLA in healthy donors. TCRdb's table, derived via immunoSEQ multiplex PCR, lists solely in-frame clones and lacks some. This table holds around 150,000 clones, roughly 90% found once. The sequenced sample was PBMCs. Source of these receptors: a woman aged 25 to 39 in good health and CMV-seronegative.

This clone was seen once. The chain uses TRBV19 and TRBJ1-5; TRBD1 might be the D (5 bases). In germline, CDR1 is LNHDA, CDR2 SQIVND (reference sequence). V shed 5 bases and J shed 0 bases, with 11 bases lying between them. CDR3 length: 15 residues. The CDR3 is CASSVKTASNQPQHF. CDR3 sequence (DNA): TGTGCCAGTAGTGTTAAGACAGCTAGCAATCAGCCCCAGCATTTT.

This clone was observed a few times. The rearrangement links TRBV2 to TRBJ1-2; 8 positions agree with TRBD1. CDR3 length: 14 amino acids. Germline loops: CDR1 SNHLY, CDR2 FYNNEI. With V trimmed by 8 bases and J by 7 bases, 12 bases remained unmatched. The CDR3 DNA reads TGTGCCAGCTCTGGGTTACAGGGGGGTCTTGGCTACACCTTC. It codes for CASSGLQGGLGYTF. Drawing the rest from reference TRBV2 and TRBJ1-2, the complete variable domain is EPEVTQTPSHQVTQMGQEVILRCVPISNHLYFYWYRQILGQKVEFLVSFYNNEISEKSEIFDDQFSVERPDGSNFTLKIRSTKLEDSAMYFCASSGLQGGLGYTFGSGTRLTVV.

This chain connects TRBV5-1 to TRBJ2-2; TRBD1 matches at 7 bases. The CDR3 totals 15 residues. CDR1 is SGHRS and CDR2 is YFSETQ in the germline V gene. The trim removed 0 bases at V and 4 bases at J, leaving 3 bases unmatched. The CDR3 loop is CASSLVGTATGELFF. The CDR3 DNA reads TGCGCCAGCAGCTTGGTCGGGACAGCCACCGGGGAGCTGTTTTTT.

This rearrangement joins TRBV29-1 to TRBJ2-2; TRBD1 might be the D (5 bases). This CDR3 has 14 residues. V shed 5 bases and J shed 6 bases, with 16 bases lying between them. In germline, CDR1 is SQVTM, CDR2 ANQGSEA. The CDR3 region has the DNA TGCAGCGTTAAGGACACAGGACGATCCGGGGAGCTGTTTTTT. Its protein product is CSVKDTGRSGELFF.

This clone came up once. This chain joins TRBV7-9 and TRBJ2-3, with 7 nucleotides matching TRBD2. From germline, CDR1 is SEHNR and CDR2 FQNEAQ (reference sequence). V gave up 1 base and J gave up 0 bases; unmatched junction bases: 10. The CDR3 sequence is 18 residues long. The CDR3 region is CASSLGLTSRSSTDTQYF. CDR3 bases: TGTGCCAGCAGCTTAGGCTTGACTAGCAGGTCTAGCACAGATACGCAGTATTTT.

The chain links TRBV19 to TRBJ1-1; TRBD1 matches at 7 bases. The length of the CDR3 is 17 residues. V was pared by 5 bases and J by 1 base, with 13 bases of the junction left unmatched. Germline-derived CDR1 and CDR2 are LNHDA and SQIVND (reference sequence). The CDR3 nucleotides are TGTGCCAGTAGTTGGCGGGGGGAGGGACAGCGGAACACTGAAGCTTTCTTT. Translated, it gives CASSWRGEGQRNTEAFF.

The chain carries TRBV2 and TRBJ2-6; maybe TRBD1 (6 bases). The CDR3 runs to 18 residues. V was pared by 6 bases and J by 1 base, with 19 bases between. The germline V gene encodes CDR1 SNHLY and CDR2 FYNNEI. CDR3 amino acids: CASREDSSPLSGANVLTF. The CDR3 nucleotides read TGTGCCAGCAGAGAGGACAGCTCACCTCTATCTGGGGCCAACGTCCTGACTTTC. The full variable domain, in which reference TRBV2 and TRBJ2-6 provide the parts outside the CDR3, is EPEVTQTPSHQVTQMGQEVILRCVPISNHLYFYWYRQILGQKVEFLVSFYNNEISEKSEIFDDQFSVERPDGSNFTLKIRSTKLEDSAMYFCASREDSSPLSGANVLTFGAGSRLTVL.

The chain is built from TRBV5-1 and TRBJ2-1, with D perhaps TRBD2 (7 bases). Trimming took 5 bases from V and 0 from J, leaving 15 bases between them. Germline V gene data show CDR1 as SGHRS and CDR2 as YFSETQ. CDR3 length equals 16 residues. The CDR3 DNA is TGCGCCAGCAGAGGGGGGGACTACAGCTCCTACAATGAGCAGTTCTTC. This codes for CASRGGDYSSYNEQFF.

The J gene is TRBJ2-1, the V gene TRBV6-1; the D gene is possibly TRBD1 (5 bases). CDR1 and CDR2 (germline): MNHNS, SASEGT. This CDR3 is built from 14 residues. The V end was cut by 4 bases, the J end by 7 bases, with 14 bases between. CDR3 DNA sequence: TGTGCCAGCAGTGCTCCAGGGAAGGGGAATGAGCAGTTCTTC. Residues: CASSAPGKGNEQFF.